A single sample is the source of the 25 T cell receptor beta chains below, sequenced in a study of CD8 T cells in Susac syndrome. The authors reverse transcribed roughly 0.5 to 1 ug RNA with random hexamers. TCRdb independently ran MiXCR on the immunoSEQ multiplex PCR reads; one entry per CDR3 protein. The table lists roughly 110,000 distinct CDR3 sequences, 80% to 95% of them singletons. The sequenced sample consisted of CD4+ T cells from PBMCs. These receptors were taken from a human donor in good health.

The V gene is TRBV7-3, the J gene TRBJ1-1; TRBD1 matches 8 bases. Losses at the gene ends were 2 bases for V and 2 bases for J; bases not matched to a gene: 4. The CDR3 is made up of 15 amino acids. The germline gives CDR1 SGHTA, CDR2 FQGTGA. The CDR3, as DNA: TGTGCCAGCAGCTTAGTTCCAGGGGGCAACACTGAAGCTTTCTTT. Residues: CASSLVPGGNTEAFF.

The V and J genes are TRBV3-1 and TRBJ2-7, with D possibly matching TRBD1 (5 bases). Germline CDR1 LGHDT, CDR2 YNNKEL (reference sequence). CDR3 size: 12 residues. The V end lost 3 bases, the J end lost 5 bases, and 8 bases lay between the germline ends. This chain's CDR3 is CASSQTEDEQYF. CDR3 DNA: TGTGCCAGCAGCCAGACAGAGGACGAGCAGTACTTC.

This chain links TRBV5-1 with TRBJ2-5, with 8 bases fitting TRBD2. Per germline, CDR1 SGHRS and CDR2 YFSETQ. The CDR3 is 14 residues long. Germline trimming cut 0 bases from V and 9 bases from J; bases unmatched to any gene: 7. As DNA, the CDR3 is TGCGCCAGCAGCTTGGAGGCTAGCGGGTCCCCCCAGTACTTC. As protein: CASSLEASGSPQYF.

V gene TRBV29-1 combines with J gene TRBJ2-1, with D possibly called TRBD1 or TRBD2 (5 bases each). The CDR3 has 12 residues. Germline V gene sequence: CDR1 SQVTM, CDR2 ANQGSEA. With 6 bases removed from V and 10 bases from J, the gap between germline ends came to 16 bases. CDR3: CSVRTGTGEQFF. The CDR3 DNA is TGCAGCGTGAGAACGGGGACGGGAGAGCAGTTCTTC.

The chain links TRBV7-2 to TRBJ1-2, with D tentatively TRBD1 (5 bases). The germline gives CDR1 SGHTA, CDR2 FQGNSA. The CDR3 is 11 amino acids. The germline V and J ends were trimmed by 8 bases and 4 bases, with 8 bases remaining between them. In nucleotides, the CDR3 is TGTGCCAGCGGGACGAGCTATGGCTACACCTTC. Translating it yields CASGTSYGYTF.

In nucleotides, the CDR3 is TGTGCCAGCAGCAGCAAACCCTGGACAGGGGAGGGGAACACTGAAGCTTTCTTT. Encoded protein: CASSSKPWTGEGNTEAFF. This sequence joins TRBV7-2 and TRBJ1-1; TRBD1 aligns across 9 bases. The germline CDR1 and CDR2 sequences are SGHTA and FQGNSA. This CDR3 is 18 amino acids long. V trimming: 5 bases; J trimming: 1 base; junction bases outside the gene matches: 14.

For the CDR3, the DNA is TGTGCCAGCAGTGCACCCGGGACAGGGGGCTTGCGGGGCACTGAAGCTTTCTTT. The encoded protein is CASSAPGTGGLRGTEAFF. J is TRBJ1-1 and V is TRBV27, with TRBD1 matching 12 bases. With 5 bases clipped from V and 4 bases from J, the junction kept 14 bases outside the gene matches. The CDR3 has 18 residues. Per germline, CDR1 MNHEY and CDR2 SMNVEV (reference sequence).

The CDR3 loop reads CSARDFASGGRTDTQYF. As DNA, the CDR3 is TGCAGTGCTAGAGATTTTGCTAGCGGGGGGCGCACAGATACGCAGTATTTT. V and J are TRBV20-1 and TRBJ2-3, with 11 nucleotides matching TRBD2. Trimming at V came to 0 bases and at J to 1 base, leaving 6 bases not matched to a gene. The germline V gene encodes CDR1 DFQATT and CDR2 SNEGSKA (reference sequence). The CDR3 is made up of 17 amino acids.

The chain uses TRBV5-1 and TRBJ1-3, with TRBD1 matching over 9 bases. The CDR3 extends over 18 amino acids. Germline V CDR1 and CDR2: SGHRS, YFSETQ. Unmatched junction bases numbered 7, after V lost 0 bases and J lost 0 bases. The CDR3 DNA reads TGCGCCAGCAGCTTGGCCCCGCTGGGACAGGGCTCTGGAAACACCATATATTTT. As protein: CASSLAPLGQGSGNTIYF.

CDR3: CASSLPQGISGANVLTF. The CDR3 bases are TGTGCCAGCAGCTTACCCCAGGGAATCTCTGGGGCCAACGTCCTGACTTTC. The chain has TRBV7-9 and TRBJ2-6; possibly TRBD1 for D (5 bases). Trimming cost V 2 bases and J 0 bases, with 11 bases left between them. Looked up from germline, CDR1 is SEHNR and CDR2 is FQNEAQ (reference sequence). The CDR3 runs 17 residues.

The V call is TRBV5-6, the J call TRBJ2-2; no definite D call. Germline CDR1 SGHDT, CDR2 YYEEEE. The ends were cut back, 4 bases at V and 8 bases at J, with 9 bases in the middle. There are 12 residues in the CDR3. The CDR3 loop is CASSAWSGELFF. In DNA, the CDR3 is TGTGCCAGCAGCGCTTGGTCGGGGGAGCTGTTTTTT.

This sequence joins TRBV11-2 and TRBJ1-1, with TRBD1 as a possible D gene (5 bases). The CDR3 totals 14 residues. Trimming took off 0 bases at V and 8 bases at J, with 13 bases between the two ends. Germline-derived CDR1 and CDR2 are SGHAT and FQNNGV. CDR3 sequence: CASSLDRQGLEAFF. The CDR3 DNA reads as TGTGCCAGCAGCTTAGATCGGCAGGGACTGGAAGCTTTCTTT.

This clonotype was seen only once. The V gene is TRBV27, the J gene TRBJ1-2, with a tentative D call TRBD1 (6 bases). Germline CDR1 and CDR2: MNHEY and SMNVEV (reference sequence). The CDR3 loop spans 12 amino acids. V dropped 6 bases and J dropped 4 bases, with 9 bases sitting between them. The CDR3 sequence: CASRQGAYGYTF. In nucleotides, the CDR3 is TGTGCCAGCAGACAGGGTGCCTATGGCTACACCTTC.

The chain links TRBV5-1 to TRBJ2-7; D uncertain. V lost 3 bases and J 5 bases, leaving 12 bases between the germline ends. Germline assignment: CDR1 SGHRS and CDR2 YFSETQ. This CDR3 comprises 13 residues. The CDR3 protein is CASSSPARHEQYF. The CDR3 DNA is TGCGCCAGCAGCTCTCCGGCTCGCCACGAGCAGTACTTC.

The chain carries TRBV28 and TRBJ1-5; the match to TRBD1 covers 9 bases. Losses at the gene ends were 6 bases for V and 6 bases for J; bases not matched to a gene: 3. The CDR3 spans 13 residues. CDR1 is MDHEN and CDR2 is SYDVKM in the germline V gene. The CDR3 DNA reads TGTGCCAGCAGAACAGGGGGCGGTCAGCCCCAGCATTTT. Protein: CASRTGGGQPQHF.

The CDR3 DNA reads as TGTGCCAGCCGCGCGTATAGTCCCTCGGGACAGGTCTATGGCTACACCTTC. It encodes CASRAYSPSGQVYGYTF. V usage is TRBV5-6 and J usage is TRBJ1-2; TRBD1 agrees at 8 bases. CDR3 length equals 17 residues. With 7 bases clipped from V and 4 bases from J, the junction kept 18 bases outside the gene matches. Germline V CDR1 and CDR2: SGHDT, YYEEEE. Looking up the rest from reference TRBV5-6 and TRBJ1-2 gives the full variable domain: DAGVTQSPTHLIKTRGQQVTLRCSPKSGHDTVSWYQQALGQGPQFIFQYYEEEERQRGNFPDRFSGHQFPNYSSELNVNALLLGDSALYLCASRAYSPSGQVYGYTFGSGTRLTVV.

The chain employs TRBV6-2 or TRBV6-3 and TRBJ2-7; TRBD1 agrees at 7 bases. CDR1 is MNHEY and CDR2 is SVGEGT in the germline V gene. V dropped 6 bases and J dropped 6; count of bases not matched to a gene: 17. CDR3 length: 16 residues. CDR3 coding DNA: TGTGCCAGCAGCCCCCTCCTAGGGACAGTTCCTTTCGAGCAGTACTTC. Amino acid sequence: CASSPLLGTVPFEQYF.

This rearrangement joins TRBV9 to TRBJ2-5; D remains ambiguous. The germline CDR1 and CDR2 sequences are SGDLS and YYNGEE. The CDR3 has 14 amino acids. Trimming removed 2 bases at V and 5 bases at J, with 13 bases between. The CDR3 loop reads CASSVRARSETQYF. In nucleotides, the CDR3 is TGTGCCAGCAGCGTTCGGGCTAGGAGCGAGACCCAGTACTTC.

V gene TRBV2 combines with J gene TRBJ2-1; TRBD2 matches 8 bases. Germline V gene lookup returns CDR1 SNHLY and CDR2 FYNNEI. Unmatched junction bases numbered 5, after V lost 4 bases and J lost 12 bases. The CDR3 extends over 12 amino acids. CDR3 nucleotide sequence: TGTGCCAGCAGTGCGGGAGGGCCGAGGCAGTTCTTC. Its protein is CASSAGGPRQFF.

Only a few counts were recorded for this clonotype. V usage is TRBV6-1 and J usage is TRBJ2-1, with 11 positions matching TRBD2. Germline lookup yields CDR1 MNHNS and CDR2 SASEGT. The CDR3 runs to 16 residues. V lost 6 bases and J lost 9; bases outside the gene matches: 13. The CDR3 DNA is TGTGCCAGCAGCGCTTCCATAGCGGGAGGGAACGGTGAGCAGTTCTTC. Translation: CASSASIAGGNGEQFF.

The chain's CDR3 is CSARDYPPTESNYGYTF. As DNA, the CDR3 is TGCAGTGCTAGGGACTATCCCCCGACAGAATCTAACTATGGCTACACCTTC. The rearrangement links TRBV20-1 to TRBJ1-2; D possibly corresponds to TRBD1 (5 bases). The germline gives CDR1 DFQATT, CDR2 SNEGSKA (reference sequence). The length of the CDR3 is 17 residues. Between the trimmed V and J ends, which lost 3 bases and 0 bases, there was a span of 20 bases.

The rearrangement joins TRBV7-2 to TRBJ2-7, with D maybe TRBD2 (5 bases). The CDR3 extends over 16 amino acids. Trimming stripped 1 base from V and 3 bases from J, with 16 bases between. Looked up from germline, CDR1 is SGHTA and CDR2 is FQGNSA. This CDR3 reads CASSLGLGSEIYEQYF. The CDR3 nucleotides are TGTGCCAGCAGCTTAGGGTTGGGGAGCGAAATCTACGAGCAGTACTTC. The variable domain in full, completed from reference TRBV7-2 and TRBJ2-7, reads GAGVSQSPSNKVTEKGKDVELRCDPISGHTALYWYRQSLGQGLEFLIYFQGNSAPDKSGLPSDRFSAERTGGSVSTLTIQRTQQEDSAVYLCASSLGLGSEIYEQYFGPGTRLTVT.

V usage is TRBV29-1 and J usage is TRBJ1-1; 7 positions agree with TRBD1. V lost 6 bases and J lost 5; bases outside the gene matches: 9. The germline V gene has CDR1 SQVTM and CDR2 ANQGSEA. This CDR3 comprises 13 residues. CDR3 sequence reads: CSVPRQGGTEAFF. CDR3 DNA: TGCAGCGTCCCTAGACAGGGAGGGACTGAAGCTTTCTTT. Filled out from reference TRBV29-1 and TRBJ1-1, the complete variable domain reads SAVISQKPSRDICQRGTSLTIQCQVDSQVTMMFWYRQQPGQSLTLIATANQGSEATYESGFVIDKFPISRPNLTFSTLTVSNMSPEDSSIYLCSVPRQGGTEAFFGQGTRLTVV.

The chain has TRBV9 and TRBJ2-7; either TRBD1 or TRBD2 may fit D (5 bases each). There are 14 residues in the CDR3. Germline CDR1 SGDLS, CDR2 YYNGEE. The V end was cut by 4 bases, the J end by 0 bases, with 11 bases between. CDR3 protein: CASSLSGTSYEQYF. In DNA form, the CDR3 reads TGTGCCAGCAGCTTATCCGGGACCTCCTACGAGCAGTACTTC. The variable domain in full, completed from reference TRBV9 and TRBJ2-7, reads DSGVTQTPKHLITATGQRVTLRCSPRSGDLSVYWYQQSLDQGLQFLIQYYNGEERAKGNILERFSAQQFPDLHSELNLSSLELGDSALYFCASSLSGTSYEQYFGPGTRLTVT.

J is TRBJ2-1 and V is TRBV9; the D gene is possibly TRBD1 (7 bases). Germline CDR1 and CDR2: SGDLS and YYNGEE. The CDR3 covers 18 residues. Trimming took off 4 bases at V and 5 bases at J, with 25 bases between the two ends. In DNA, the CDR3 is TGTGCCAGCAGCCTGCGGGACCCCCGGGAAGGGGGCCACAATGAGCAGTTCTTC. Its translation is CASSLRDPREGGHNEQFF. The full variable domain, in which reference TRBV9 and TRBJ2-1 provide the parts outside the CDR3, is DSGVTQTPKHLITATGQRVTLRCSPRSGDLSVYWYQQSLDQGLQFLIQYYNGEERAKGNILERFSAQQFPDLHSELNLSSLELGDSALYFCASSLRDPREGGHNEQFFGPGTRLTVL.